These 20 T cell receptor beta chains were all obtained from the same sample, sequenced in a study of T cell clones after liver transplantation. The assay was immunoSEQ multiplex PCR, and TCRdb's table has in-frame clones only and misses some. This table holds more than 65,000 clones, 90% found once. Sample: CD4+ T cells from blood, taken before liver transplant. All receptors derive from a human donor who received a liver transplant.

The chain has TRBV4-1 and TRBJ1-2, with D perhaps TRBD1 (5 bases). Germline V gives CDR1 MGHRA, CDR2 YSYEKL. This CDR3 has 14 amino acids. V was trimmed by 0 bases and J by 8 bases, leaving 13 bases between them. The CDR3 reads CASSQDFVPGGYTF. Written as DNA, the CDR3 is TGCGCCAGCAGCCAAGATTTCGTCCCAGGGGGCTACACCTTC.

The chain has TRBV7-3 and TRBJ2-2; D gene unclear. V lost 4 bases and J lost 7, with 10 bases in between. Germline CDR1 is SGHTA and CDR2 is FQGTGA. The CDR3 extends over 13 amino acids. The CDR3 sequence: CASSYGLGGELFF. The CDR3 nucleotides are TGTGCCAGCAGCTACGGCCTGGGCGGGGAGCTGTTTTTT.

The rearrangement links TRBV2 to TRBJ2-5; the D gene is possibly TRBD1 (5 bases). CDR3 length: 14 residues. The germline V and J ends were trimmed by 4 bases and 2 bases, with 11 bases remaining between them. In germline, CDR1 is SNHLY, CDR2 FYNNEI. The CDR3 loop reads CASSVRTSQETQYF. The DNA of the CDR3 is TGTGCCAGCAGTGTTAGGACATCGCAAGAGACCCAGTACTTC.

This chain links TRBV9 with TRBJ1-1; 10 bases are shared with TRBD1. Trimming at V came to 2 bases and at J to 3 bases, leaving 7 bases not matched to a gene. There are 16 residues in the CDR3. In germline, CDR1 is SGDLS, CDR2 YYNGEE. For the CDR3, the DNA is TGTGCCAGCAGCGTGCTTGGGGGACAGGGGTACACTGAAGCTTTCTTT. It is translated as CASSVLGGQGYTEAFF.

This chain joins TRBV27 and TRBJ2-1; TRBD2 matches 11 bases. Germline assignment: CDR1 MNHEY and CDR2 SMNVEV (reference sequence). The CDR3 extends over 15 amino acids. Trimming removed 3 bases from V and 8 bases from J; junction bases left unmatched: 6. CDR3 protein: CASSFDGSGRDEQFF. Written as DNA, the CDR3 is TGTGCCAGCAGTTTTGACGGTAGCGGGAGGGATGAGCAGTTCTTC.

The chain uses TRBV5-1 and TRBJ2-1; 10 positions match TRBD2. Germline V lookup: CDR1 SGHRS, CDR2 YFSETQ. This CDR3 has 18 residues. V lost 4 bases, J lost 5 bases, and 15 bases stayed unmatched. CDR3 amino acids: CASSIRTGPSGGNNEQFF. The CDR3 DNA is TGCGCCAGCAGCATAAGGACAGGCCCTAGCGGGGGAAACAATGAGCAGTTCTTC.

The chain couples TRBV28 to TRBJ2-5; D gene unclear. Between the trimmed V and J ends, which lost 4 bases and 5 bases, there was a span of 14 bases. This CDR3 has 14 residues. CDR1 and CDR2 (germline): MDHEN, SYDVKM. CDR3 nucleotide sequence: TGTGCCAGCAGTTCACCAGTATTACGGGAGACCCAGTACTTC. It codes for CASSSPVLRETQYF. The full variable domain, completed using reference TRBV28 and TRBJ2-5, is DVKVTQSSRYLVKRTGEKVFLECVQDMDHENMFWYRQDPGLGLRLIYFSYDVKMKEKGDIPEGYSVSREKKERFSLILESASTNQTSMYLCASSSPVLRETQYFGPGTRLLVL.

The chain employs TRBV15 and TRBJ1-2; 7 nucleotides match TRBD1. Trimming removed 0 bases from V and 7 bases from J; junction bases left unmatched: 8. Germline V lookup: CDR1 LNHNV, CDR2 YYDKDF (reference sequence). The CDR3 loop spans 15 amino acids. CDR3 amino acids: CATSREVGTESGYTF. The CDR3 bases are TGTGCCACCAGCAGAGAGGTGGGGACAGAGTCTGGCTACACCTTC.

The CDR3 reads CASRSASWSNTEAFF. The CDR3 region has the DNA TGTGCCAGTAGATCCGCCTCATGGTCTAACACTGAAGCTTTCTTT. V is TRBV19 and J is TRBJ1-1; D uncertain. CDR1 is LNHDA, CDR2 SQIVND, per germline (reference sequence). This CDR3 is 15 amino acids long. Trimming removed 6 bases from V and 2 bases from J, with 16 bases in between.

The rearrangement uses TRBV4-2 and TRBJ2-5; 9 bases match TRBD1. The CDR3 runs to 16 residues. V trimming: 4 bases; J trimming: 5 bases; junction bases outside the gene matches: 11. Looked up from germline, CDR1 is LGHNA and CDR2 is YNFKEQ. In DNA, the CDR3 is TGTGCCAGCAGCCGACTACAGGGGGCGGGCGGGGAGACCCAGTACTTC. This encodes CASSRLQGAGGETQYF.

The chain links TRBV5-1 to TRBJ2-5; 14 nucleotides line up with TRBD2. CDR1 is SGHRS and CDR2 is YFSETQ in the germline V gene. The CDR3 covers 17 residues. V shed 2 bases and J 1 base; nucleotides not matched to a gene: 4. The DNA for the CDR3 is TGCGCCAGCAGCTTTGGACTAGCGGGGGGACCCCAAGAGACCCAGTACTTC. It encodes CASSFGLAGGPQETQYF.

V and J are TRBV29-1 and TRBJ1-5; D ambiguous. CDR1 and CDR2 from the germline V gene are SQVTM and ANQGSEA. The CDR3 sequence is 13 residues long. V lost 4 bases, J lost 1 base, and 8 bases lay in between. The CDR3 DNA reads as TGCAGCGTTGCCAAGGAGAGCAATCAGCCCCAGCATTTT. Translation gives CSVAKESNQPQHF.

The chain carries TRBV10-3 and TRBJ1-4; D is ambiguous. CDR1 and CDR2 from the germline V gene are ENHRY and SYGVKD. The ends were cut back, 6 bases at V and 6 bases at J, with 5 bases in the middle. The CDR3 runs 11 residues. CDR3 residues: CAIRADEKLFF. Written as DNA, the CDR3 is TGTGCCATCAGGGCCGATGAAAAACTGTTTTTT.

The rearrangement links TRBV2 to TRBJ1-2, with D hard to call. Trimming took 3 bases from V and 2 from J, leaving 7 bases between them. CDR3 size: 13 residues. Germline V gene lookup returns CDR1 SNHLY and CDR2 FYNNEI. CDR3 protein: CASSEQKNYGYTF. For the CDR3, the DNA is TGTGCCAGCAGTGAGCAGAAAAACTATGGCTACACCTTC. The entire variable domain, with the rest obtained from reference TRBV2 and TRBJ1-2, is as follows: EPEVTQTPSHQVTQMGQEVILRCVPISNHLYFYWYRQILGQKVEFLVSFYNNEISEKSEIFDDQFSVERPDGSNFTLKIRSTKLEDSAMYFCASSEQKNYGYTFGSGTRLTVV.

The chain uses TRBV2 and TRBJ2-6; a weak D match, TRBD2 (5 bases). Germline values: CDR1 SNHLY, CDR2 FYNNEI. Trimming removed 4 bases at V and 4 bases at J, with 11 bases between. The CDR3 is made up of 15 amino acids. In DNA, the CDR3 is TGTGCCAGCAGTGCGGAACTAGGAGGGGCCAACGTCCTGACTTTC. It yields the protein CASSAELGGANVLTF. The entire variable domain, with the rest obtained from reference TRBV2 and TRBJ2-6, is as follows: EPEVTQTPSHQVTQMGQEVILRCVPISNHLYFYWYRQILGQKVEFLVSFYNNEISEKSEIFDDQFSVERPDGSNFTLKIRSTKLEDSAMYFCASSAELGGANVLTFGAGSRLTVL.

The rearrangement uses TRBV11-2 and TRBJ2-5, with no clear D. The CDR3 length is 17 residues. Germline values: CDR1 SGHAT, CDR2 FQNNGV. V shed 2 bases and J shed 0 bases, with 16 bases lying between them. This chain's CDR3 is CASSLLSHWVNQETQYF. The CDR3 nucleotides read TGTGCCAGCAGCTTATTATCTCATTGGGTAAACCAAGAGACCCAGTACTTC.

The chain is built from TRBV5-4 and TRBJ1-1; TRBD1 aligns across 8 bases. The CDR3 extends over 20 amino acids. Germline assignment: CDR1 SGHNT and CDR2 YYREEE (reference sequence). After removal of 4 bases from V and 1 base from J, the junction contained 21 bases not matched to a gene. The CDR3 nucleotides read TGTGCCAGCAGCCCGAGAGAAGTCAAGGACAGGGTAGGATGGAACACTGAAGCTTTCTTT. As protein: CASSPREVKDRVGWNTEAFF.

The chain recombines TRBV5-1 with TRBJ2-2; tentatively, D is TRBD1 (6 bases). With 6 bases removed from V and 3 bases from J, the gap between germline ends came to 24 bases. CDR3 length: 18 residues. Germline assignment: CDR1 SGHRS and CDR2 YFSETQ. The CDR3: CASTKSSTGIGDTGELFF. The CDR3 nucleotides are TGCGCCAGCACCAAATCGAGTACAGGGATCGGCGACACCGGGGAGCTGTTTTTT.

V and J are TRBV7-2 and TRBJ2-1, with D uncertain. This CDR3 comprises 13 residues. Germline CDR1 SGHTA, CDR2 FQGNSA. V dropped 2 bases and J dropped 6 bases, with 8 bases sitting between them. This chain's CDR3 is CASSLNQGNEQFF. CDR3 DNA sequence: TGTGCCAGCAGCTTAAACCAAGGCAATGAGCAGTTCTTC.

Turning to this clone: The same CDR3 is also encoded by other DNA sequences in this sample. The V and J genes are TRBV11-3 and TRBJ2-7, with D perhaps TRBD1 or TRBD2 (5 bases each). This CDR3 region has 14 residues. Germline CDR1 SGHNT, CDR2 YENEEA. Deletions cut 1 base from V and 0 bases from J, with 7 bases between. The DNA for the CDR3 is TGTGCCAGCAGCTTAGGAGGGGCCTCCTACGAGCAGTACTTC. It encodes CASSLGGASYEQYF. The full variable domain, with the rest looked up from reference TRBV11-3 and TRBJ2-7, is EAGVVQSPRYKIIEKKQPVAFWCNPISGHNTLYWYLQNLGQGPELLIRYENEEAVDDSQLPKDRFSAERLKGVDSTLKIQPAELGDSAVYLCASSLGGASYEQYFGPGTRLTVT.